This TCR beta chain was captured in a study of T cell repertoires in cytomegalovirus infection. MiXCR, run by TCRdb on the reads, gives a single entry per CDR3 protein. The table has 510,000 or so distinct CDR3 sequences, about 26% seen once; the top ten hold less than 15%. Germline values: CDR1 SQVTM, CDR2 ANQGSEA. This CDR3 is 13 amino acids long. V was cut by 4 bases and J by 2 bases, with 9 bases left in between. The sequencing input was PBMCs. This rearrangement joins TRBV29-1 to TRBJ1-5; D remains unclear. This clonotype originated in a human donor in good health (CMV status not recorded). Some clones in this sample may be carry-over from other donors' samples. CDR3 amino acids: CSVGGEGNQPQHF. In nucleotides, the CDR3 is TGCAGCGTTGGGGGTGAAGGCAATCAGCCCCAGCATTTT.